The rows below give T cell receptor beta chains drawn from one sample of a study of glioma-infiltrating T cells. From the multiplex PCR reads, TCRdb called clonotypes with MiXCR, one entry per CDR3 protein. Of 400,000 or so distinct CDR3 sequences in the sample, roughly two fifths were seen once. Sequencing input: glioma tissue, nonneoplastic brain tissue, or PBMCs (not recorded which). The receptors shown here come from a human donor with low-grade glioma or glioblastoma, undergoing nonglioma brain surgery, or in good health (not recorded which). CDR3s include the opening cysteine and the closing phenylalanine or tryptophan. A D gene is named only where the DNA matches it firmly. Only some rows state a clone size, as once, few, many or a class for expanded clones.

>-|-|15|TRBV7-2|TRBJ1-1
TGTGCCAGCAGCCCCACAGGGCCGATGAACACTGAAGCTTTCTTT
CASSPTGPMNTEAFF
>-|-|14|TRBV5-1|TRBJ2-4
TGCGCCAGCAGCCCGGACGCTAATGGGGACATTCAGTACTTC
CASSPDANGDIQYF
>TRBD1|many|15|TRBV6-5|TRBJ2-5
TGTGCCAGCAGTTACTCGACAGGGTACCAAGAGACCCAGTACTTC
CASSYSTGYQETQYF
>TRBD1|-|13|TRBV19|TRBJ2-7
TGTGCCAGTAGAAACAGGGGGGAGCTCGAGCAGTACTTC
CASRNRGELEQYF
>-|many|14|TRBV20-1|TRBJ2-1
TGCAGTGCTAGAGATCCCTGGGCGGGGAATGAGCAGTTCTTC
CSARDPWAGNEQFF
>-|-|15|TRBV7-3|TRBJ2-1
TGTGCCAGCAGCTTAACGCAGGCGGGACACAATGAGCAGTTCTTC
CASSLTQAGHNEQFF
>-|-|21|TRBV6-2/TRBV6-3|TRBJ2-1
TGTGCCAGCAGTCAACGCCAGGAGACAGGGGACCCGGGACTAGCAGGAAATGAGCAGTTCTTC
CASSQRQETGDPGLAGNEQFF
>-|-|15|TRBV28|TRBJ2-7
TGTTCCAGCACCCCCCCAGGGGCTTCCTCCTACGAGCAGTACTTC
CSSTPPGASSYEQYF
>-|few|15|TRBV28|TRBJ2-1
TGTGCCAGCACTTCTGGAGACCCCGCCTACAATGAGCAGTTCTTC
CASTSGDPAYNEQFF
>-|few|16|TRBV7-2|TRBJ2-3
TGTGCCAGCAGGTCCTATTGGGGCAGGGCCCCAGATACGCAGTATTTT
CASRSYWGRAPDTQYF
>-|-|14|TRBV28|TRBJ1-2
TGTGCCAGAAGTTTACGGGTTCCGTATGATGGCTACACCTTC
CARSLRVPYDGYTF
>-|many|13|TRBV20-1|TRBJ1-6
TGCAGTGCTAGATCAGGGATACATTCACCCCTCCACTTT
CSARSGIHSPLHF
>TRBD1|-|15|TRBV7-9|TRBJ1-2
TGTGCCAGCAGCTTAGTTCAGGGGGCGTTGGATGGCTACACCTTC
CASSLVQGALDGYTF
>TRBD1|-|15|TRBV6-6|TRBJ1-1
TGTGCCAGCAGTTACCGTACCACAGGGGAAACTGAAACTTTCTTT
CASSYRTTGETETFF
>-|few|17|TRBV6-2/TRBV6-3|TRBJ1-5
TGTGCCAGCAGTTACCTCAGAGTTGGGTATAGCAATCAGCCCCAGCATTTT
CASSYLRVGYSNQPQHF
>TRBD2|few|16|TRBV3-1|TRBJ2-5
TGTGCCAGCAGCCGTCCGGGGACTAGCGGGACTGAGACCCAGTACTTC
CASSRPGTSGTETQYF
>-|once|13|TRBV7-9|TRBJ2-5
TGTGCCAGCAGCACCCTATACCAAGAGACCCAGTACTTC
CASSTLYQETQYF
>-|many|14|TRBV6-5|TRBJ1-1
TGTGCCAGCAGTTACACCAGGGAGAACACTGAAGCTTTCTTT
CASSYTRENTEAFF
>-|few|16|TRBV7-9|TRBJ2-1
TGTGCCAGCAGCCCTAAGGACAGTCTGTCCTACAATGAGCAGTTCTTC
CASSPKDSLSYNEQFF
>TRBD1|-|15|TRBV20-1|TRBJ2-7
TGCAGTGCCACAGGCGGGACAGGGAGCTCCTACGAGCAGTACTTC
CSATGGTGSSYEQYF